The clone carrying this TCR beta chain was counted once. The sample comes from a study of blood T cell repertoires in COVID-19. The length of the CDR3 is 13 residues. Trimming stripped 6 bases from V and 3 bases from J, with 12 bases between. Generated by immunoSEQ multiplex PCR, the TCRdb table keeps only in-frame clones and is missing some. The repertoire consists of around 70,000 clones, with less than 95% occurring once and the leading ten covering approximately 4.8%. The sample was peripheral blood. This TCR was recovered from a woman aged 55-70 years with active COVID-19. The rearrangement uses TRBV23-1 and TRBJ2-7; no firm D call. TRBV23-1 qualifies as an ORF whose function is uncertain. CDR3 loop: CASRRKTGYEQYF. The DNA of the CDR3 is TGCGCCAGCAGGCGAAAAACGGGCTACGAGCAGTACTTC.